This entry describes one T cell receptor beta chain. The trim removed 2 bases at V and 6 bases at J, leaving 3 bases unmatched. This CDR3 has 15 residues. Germline V lookup: CDR1 LNHDA, CDR2 SQIVND (reference sequence). This sample is drawn from a study of T cells in Graves' hyperthyroidism and ophthalmopathy. The CDR3 regions of TCR beta were amplified from RNA transcripts. First-round RT-PCR of the TCR CDR3 relied on the HTBI primer set. TCRdb fed the multiplex PCR reads into MiXCR, producing one record per CDR3 protein. Counted here are under 400,000 distinct CDR3 sequences, just under 25% occurring once; the ten biggest clones make up more than 60%.

This receptor was identified in a man between 45 and 60 years old with Graves' hyperthyroidism. The chain carries TRBV19 and TRBJ2-2; TRBD2 matches at 10 bases. Material: blood. CDR3 nucleotides: TGTGCCAGTAGTATACTAGCGGGAGTCGCCGGGGAGCTGTTTTTT. This gives the protein CASSILAGVAGELFF.